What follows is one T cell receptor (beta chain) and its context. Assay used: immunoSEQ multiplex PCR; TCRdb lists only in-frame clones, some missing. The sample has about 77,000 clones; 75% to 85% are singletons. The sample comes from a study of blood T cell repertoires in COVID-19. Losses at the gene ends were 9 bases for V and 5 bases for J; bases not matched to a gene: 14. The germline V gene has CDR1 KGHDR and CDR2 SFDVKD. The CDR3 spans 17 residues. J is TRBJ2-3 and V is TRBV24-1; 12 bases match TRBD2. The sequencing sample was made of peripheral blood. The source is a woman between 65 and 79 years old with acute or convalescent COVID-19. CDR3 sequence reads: CATSGASGGAGGDTQYF. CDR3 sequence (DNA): TGTGCCACCTCAGGGGCTAGCGGGGGGGCCGGTGGAGATACGCAGTATTTT.